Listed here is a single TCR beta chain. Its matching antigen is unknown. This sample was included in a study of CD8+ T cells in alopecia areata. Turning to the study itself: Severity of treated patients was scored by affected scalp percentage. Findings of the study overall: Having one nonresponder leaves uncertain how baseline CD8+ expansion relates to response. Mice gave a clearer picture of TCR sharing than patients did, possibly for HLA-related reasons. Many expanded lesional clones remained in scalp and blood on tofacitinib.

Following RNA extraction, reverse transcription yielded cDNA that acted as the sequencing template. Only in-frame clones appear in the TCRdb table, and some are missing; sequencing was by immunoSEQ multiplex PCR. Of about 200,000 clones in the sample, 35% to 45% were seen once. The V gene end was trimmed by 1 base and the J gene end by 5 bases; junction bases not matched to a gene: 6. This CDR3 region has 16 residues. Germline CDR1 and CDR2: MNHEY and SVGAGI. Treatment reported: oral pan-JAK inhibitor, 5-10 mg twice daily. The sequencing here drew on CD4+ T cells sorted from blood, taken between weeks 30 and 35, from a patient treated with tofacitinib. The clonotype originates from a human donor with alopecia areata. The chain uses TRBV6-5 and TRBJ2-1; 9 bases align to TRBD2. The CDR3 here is CASSYFGLAGNNEQFF. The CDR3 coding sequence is TGTGCCAGCAGTTACTTCGGGCTAGCGGGGAACAATGAGCAGTTCTTC.